This TCR delta chain originates from a study of γδ T cells in repeated Plasmodium falciparum infection. Across the whole study: The natural-infection arm compared Malian children under seasonal malaria with matched Australian children.

Flow sorting of PBMC yielded separate Vgamma9/Vdelta2+ and Vdelta2-negative gammadelta T cell populations for bulk repertoire analysis. CDR1 TVYSNPD and CDR2 GDNSRS come from the germline V gene (reference sequence). This CDR3 contains 15 residues. Trimming stripped 0 bases from V and 0 bases from J, with 14 bases between. This clone is labeled as medium-sized (0.01 to 0.1%). Other DNA sequences in this specimen translate into the identical CDR3. TCRdb re-called the multiplex PCR reads with CATT. The repertoire includes tens of thousands of delta-chain clones, roughly 1.4% of them detected once, and 8.5% to 10% sits in the top ten.

The chain joins TRDV3 to TRDJ1, with D possibly being TRDD2 (5 bases). Sample: gamma-delta T cells from blood. The clonotype originates from a pool of human donors (malaria-infected and uninfected, not separated). The CDR3 sequence: CAFSPSNWYTDKLIF. The CDR3 DNA follows: TGTGCCTTTAGTCCTTCAAATTGGTACACCGATAAACTCATCTTT. Full variable domain (missing parts from reference TRDV3 and TRDJ1): CDKVTQSSPDQTVASGSEVVLLCTYDTVYSNPDLFWYRIRPDYSFQFVFYGDNSRSEGADFTQGRFSVKHILTQKAFHLVISPVRTEDSATYYCAFSPSNWYTDKLIFGKGTRVTVEP.